Included here is one T cell receptor beta chain sequence, with context. This specimen comes from a study of blood T cell repertoires in COVID-19. The CDR3 loop spans 15 amino acids. TCRdb's copy holds only in-frame clones and misses some; the assay was immunoSEQ multiplex PCR. The sample carries about 42,000 clones, roughly 73% recorded once. The sequencing sample was made of peripheral blood. The TCR originated in a woman in her seventies with acute or convalescent COVID-19. J is TRBJ1-6 and V is TRBV21-1; the table's TRBD1 call for D was not verified on the DNA. TRBV21-1 counts as a pseudogene. As DNA, the CDR3 is TGTGCCAGCAGCAAAATGGCAGGTCCTAATTCACCCCTCCACTTT. Amino acids: CASSKMAGPNSPLHF.